What follows are 14 T cell receptor beta chains derived from one specimen sequenced in a study of OX40 agonist ivuxolimab in advanced cancers. Produced via immunoSEQ multiplex PCR; TCRdb's table is partial and in-frame only. This table holds approximately 61,000 clones, 80% to 90% found once. This specimen consisted of CD4+ or CD8+ T cells sorted from blood, obtained in a trial of the OX40 agonist ivuxolimab. These receptors came from an adult with an advanced solid tumor such as melanoma, head and neck, liver or kidney cancer.

The rearrangement joins TRBV2 to TRBJ2-2, with a weak D call TRBD2 (5 bases). Looked up from germline, CDR1 is SNHLY and CDR2 is FYNNEI. The V end was cut by 4 bases, the J end by 0 bases, with 9 bases between. The CDR3 is 15 residues long. CDR3 amino acids: CASSVREANTGELFF. In DNA form, the CDR3 reads TGTGCCAGCAGTGTACGGGAAGCGAACACCGGGGAGCTGTTTTTT.

The genes are TRBV10-1 and TRBJ2-7; a weak D match, TRBD2 (6 bases). V lost 3 bases, J lost 5 bases, and 17 bases lay in between. The CDR3 is 15 residues long. Looked up from germline, CDR1 is WNHNN and CDR2 is SYGVQD (reference sequence). CDR3 sequence reads: CASSEVAGLPNEQYF. The CDR3 nucleotides read TGCGCCAGCAGTGAAGTCGCGGGGCTCCCCAACGAGCAGTACTTC.

J is TRBJ2-3 and V is TRBV18; D remains ambiguous. This CDR3 comprises 15 residues. Trimming shortened V by 2 bases and J by 4 bases, and 13 bases separated the two germline ends. CDR1 KGHSH and CDR2 LQKENI come from the germline V gene. The CDR3: CASSPGLGLADTQYF. The CDR3 bases are TGTGCCAGCTCACCAGGTCTGGGGTTGGCAGATACGCAGTATTTT.

Remarks on this clone: The same CDR3 also results from other DNA sequences found in this sample. The chain couples TRBV4-1 to TRBJ2-3; 8 bases line up with TRBD2. CDR1 is MGHRA, CDR2 YSYEKL, per germline. The CDR3 is 17 amino acids. V was clipped by 1 base and J by 1 base; unmatched bases: 7. In nucleotides, the CDR3 is TGCGCCAGCAGCCAAGGAGGGGCGGGAGGCGGCACAGATACGCAGTATTTT. It encodes CASSQGGAGGGTDTQYF.

The chain carries TRBV11-2 and TRBJ1-2; D is possibly TRBD1 (5 bases). V shed 1 base and J shed 4 bases, with 25 bases lying between them. The CDR3 is 19 amino acids. The germline gives CDR1 SGHAT, CDR2 FQNNGV. CDR3 sequence: CASSLGDLAVERITYGYTF. The CDR3 DNA is TGTGCCAGCAGCTTAGGGGACCTGGCAGTAGAGAGAATCACCTATGGCTACACCTTC.

The chain carries TRBV5-4 and TRBJ2-1; no reliable D call. Trimming stripped 4 bases from V and 6 bases from J, with 11 bases between. The CDR3 runs to 13 residues. Germline assignment: CDR1 SGHNT and CDR2 YYREEE (reference sequence). The CDR3 sequence: CASSRAVGNEQFF. The CDR3 coding sequence is TGTGCCAGCAGCAGGGCCGTGGGCAATGAGCAGTTCTTC.

V is TRBV9 and J is TRBJ2-3; unclear D gene. Germline CDR1 reads SGDLS; CDR2 reads YYNGEE. Trimming stripped 0 bases from V and 5 bases from J, with 7 bases between. This CDR3 spans 13 amino acids. CDR3 region: CASSVGNLDTQYF. Here the CDR3 DNA reads TGTGCCAGCAGCGTAGGAAACCTAGATACGCAGTATTTT.

V usage is TRBV7-9 and J usage is TRBJ2-3, with D possibly being TRBD2 (6 bases). The CDR3 loop spans 15 amino acids. Per germline, CDR1 SEHNR and CDR2 FQNEAQ (reference sequence). V lost 3 bases and J lost 1, with 11 bases in between. CDR3 DNA sequence: TGTGCCAGCAGCTTGTGGGGGGTCGGCACAGATACGCAGTATTTT. Translated: CASSLWGVGTDTQYF.

The chain couples TRBV11-2 to TRBJ1-2, with TRBD1 as a possible D gene (5 bases). The V gene lost 2 bases and the J gene lost 4 bases, with 5 bases spanning the gap. The V gene's germline CDR1 is SGHAT and CDR2 FQNNGV. The length of the CDR3 is 12 residues. CDR3 loop: CASSLQGYGYTF. The CDR3 DNA reads TGTGCCAGCAGCTTACAGGGCTATGGCTACACCTTC.

This chain uses TRBV7-9 with TRBJ1-6; D is possibly TRBD1 (5 bases). Germline-derived CDR1 and CDR2 are SEHNR and FQNEAQ (reference sequence). V lost 4 bases to trimming and J lost 10 bases, with 11 bases between them. The CDR3 is 13 residues long. This CDR3 is CASSSRERSPLHF. CDR3 nucleotides: TGTGCCAGCAGCTCCAGGGAAAGGTCACCCCTCCACTTT. The whole variable domain, remainder taken from reference TRBV7-9 and TRBJ1-6, is DTGVSQNPRHKITKRGQNVTFRCDPISEHNRLYWYRQTLGQGPEFLTYFQNEAQLEKSRLLSDRFSAERPKGSFSTLEIQRTEQGDSAMYLCASSSRERSPLHFGNGTRLTVT.

The chain joins TRBV5-1 to TRBJ2-7; tentative D call: TRBD1 (6 bases). The length of the CDR3 is 14 residues. Germline CDR1 reads SGHRS; CDR2 reads YFSETQ. The V end was cut by 0 bases, the J end by 9 bases, with 16 bases between. CDR3: CASSLGQVPLLQYF. The CDR3 DNA is TGCGCCAGCAGCTTGGGACAGGTCCCCCTTTTGCAGTACTTC.

V usage is TRBV28 and J usage is TRBJ1-4, with TRBD1 identical over 11 bases. This CDR3 has 18 residues. The J segment lost 4 bases and the V segment lost 4 bases, leaving 11 bases of the junction unmatched. The germline V gene encodes CDR1 MDHEN and CDR2 SYDVKM. CDR3: CASSSPGQGGYGNEKLFF. CDR3 coding DNA: TGTGCCAGCAGTTCTCCGGGACAGGGGGGGTATGGTAATGAAAAACTGTTTTTT. Full variable domain (missing parts from reference TRBV28 and TRBJ1-4): DVKVTQSSRYLVKRTGEKVFLECVQDMDHENMFWYRQDPGLGLRLIYFSYDVKMKEKGDIPEGYSVSREKKERFSLILESASTNQTSMYLCASSSPGQGGYGNEKLFFGSGTQLSVL.

The J gene is TRBJ1-1, the V gene TRBV29-1, with D possibly matching TRBD1 (5 bases). The V end lost 2 bases, the J end lost 12 bases, and 13 bases lay between the germline ends. The CDR3 covers 11 residues. Germline lookup yields CDR1 SQVTM and CDR2 ANQGSEA. The CDR3 coding sequence is TGCAGCGTTGAAAGACCGGGACGAACTTTCTTT. As protein: CSVERPGRTFF.

The V and J genes are TRBV9 and TRBJ2-1; 7 nucleotides agree with TRBD1. This CDR3 is built from 15 residues. V shed 4 bases and J 1 base; nucleotides not matched to a gene: 5. Germline lookup yields CDR1 SGDLS and CDR2 YYNGEE. CDR3 region: CASSPRQGSYNEQFF. CDR3 in DNA: TGTGCCAGCAGCCCAAGACAGGGATCCTACAATGAGCAGTTCTTC.